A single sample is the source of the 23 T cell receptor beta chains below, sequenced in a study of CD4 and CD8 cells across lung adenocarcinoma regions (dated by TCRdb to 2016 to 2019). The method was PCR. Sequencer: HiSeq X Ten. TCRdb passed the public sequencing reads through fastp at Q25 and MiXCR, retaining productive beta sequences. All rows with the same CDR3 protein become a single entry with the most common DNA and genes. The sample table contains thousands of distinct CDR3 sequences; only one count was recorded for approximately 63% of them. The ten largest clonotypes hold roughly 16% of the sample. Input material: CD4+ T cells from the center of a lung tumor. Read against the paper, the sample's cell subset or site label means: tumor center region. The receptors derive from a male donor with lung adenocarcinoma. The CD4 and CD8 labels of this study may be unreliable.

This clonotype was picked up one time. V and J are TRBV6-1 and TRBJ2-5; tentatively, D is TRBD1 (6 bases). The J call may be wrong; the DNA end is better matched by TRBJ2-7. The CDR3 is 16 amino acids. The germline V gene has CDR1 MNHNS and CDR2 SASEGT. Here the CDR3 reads CASSPTRQDLSYEQYF. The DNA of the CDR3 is TGTGCCAGCAGTCCCACCCGACAGGATCTCTCCTACGAGCAGTACTTC.

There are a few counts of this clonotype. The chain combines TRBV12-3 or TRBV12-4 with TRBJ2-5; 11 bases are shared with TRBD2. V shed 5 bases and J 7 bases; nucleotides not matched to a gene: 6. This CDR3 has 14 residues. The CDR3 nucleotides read TGTGCCAGCAGTCTCTCCGGGACTAGCGGGACCCAGTACTTC. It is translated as CASSLSGTSGTQYF.

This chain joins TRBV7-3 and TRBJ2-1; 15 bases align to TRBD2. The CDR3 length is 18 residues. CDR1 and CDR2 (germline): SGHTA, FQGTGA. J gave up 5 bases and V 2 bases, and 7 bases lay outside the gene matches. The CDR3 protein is CASSLVGLAGGQHNEQFF. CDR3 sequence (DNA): TGTGCCAGCAGCTTAGTGGGACTAGCGGGAGGCCAACACAATGAGCAGTTCTTC.

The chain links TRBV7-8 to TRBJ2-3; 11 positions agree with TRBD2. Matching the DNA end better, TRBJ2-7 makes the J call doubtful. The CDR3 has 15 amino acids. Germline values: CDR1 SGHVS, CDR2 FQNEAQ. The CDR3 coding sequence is TGTGCCAGCAGCCCGCCGGGACTAGCGGTGGGGGAGCAGTACTTC. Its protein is CASSPPGLAVGEQYF.

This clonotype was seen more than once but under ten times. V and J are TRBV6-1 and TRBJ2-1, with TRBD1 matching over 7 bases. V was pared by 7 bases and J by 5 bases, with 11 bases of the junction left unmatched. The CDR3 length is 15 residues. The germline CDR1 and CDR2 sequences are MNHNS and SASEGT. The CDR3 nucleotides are TGTGCCAGCACAGTACGACAGGGAAGGGACAATGAGCAGTTCTTC. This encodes CASTVRQGRDNEQFF.

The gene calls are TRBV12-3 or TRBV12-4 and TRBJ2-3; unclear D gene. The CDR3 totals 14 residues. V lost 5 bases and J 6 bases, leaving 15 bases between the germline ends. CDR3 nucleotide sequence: TGTGCCAGCAGTACCCAATTAATACGGGATACGCAGTATTTT. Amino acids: CASSTQLIRDTQYF.

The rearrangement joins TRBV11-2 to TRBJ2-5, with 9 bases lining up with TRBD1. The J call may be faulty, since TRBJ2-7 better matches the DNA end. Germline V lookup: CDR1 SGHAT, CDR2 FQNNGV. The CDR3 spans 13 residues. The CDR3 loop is CASSPGQGYEQYF. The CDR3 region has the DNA TGTGCCAGCAGCCCCGGACAGGGGTACGAGCAGTACTTC.

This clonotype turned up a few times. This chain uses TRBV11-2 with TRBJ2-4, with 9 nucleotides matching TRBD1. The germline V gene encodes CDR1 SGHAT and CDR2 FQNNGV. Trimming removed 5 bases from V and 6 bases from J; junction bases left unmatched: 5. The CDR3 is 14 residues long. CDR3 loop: CASSPTGGGNIQYF. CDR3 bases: TGTGCCAGCAGCCCGACAGGGGGAGGAAACATTCAGTACTTC.

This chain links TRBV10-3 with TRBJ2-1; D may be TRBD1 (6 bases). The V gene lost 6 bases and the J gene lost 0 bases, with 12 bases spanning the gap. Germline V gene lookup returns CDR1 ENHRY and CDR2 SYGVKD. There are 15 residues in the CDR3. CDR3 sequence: CAIRGAASSYNEQFF. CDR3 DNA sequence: TGTGCCATCAGGGGGGCAGCGAGCTCCTACAATGAGCAGTTCTTC.

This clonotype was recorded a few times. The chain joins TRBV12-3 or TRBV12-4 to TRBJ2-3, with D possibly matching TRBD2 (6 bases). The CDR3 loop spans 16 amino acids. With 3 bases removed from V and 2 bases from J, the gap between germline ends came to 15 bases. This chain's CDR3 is CASSFGSSGNTDTQYF. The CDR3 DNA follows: TGTGCCAGCAGTTTTGGAAGTAGCGGCAACACAGATACGCAGTATTTT.

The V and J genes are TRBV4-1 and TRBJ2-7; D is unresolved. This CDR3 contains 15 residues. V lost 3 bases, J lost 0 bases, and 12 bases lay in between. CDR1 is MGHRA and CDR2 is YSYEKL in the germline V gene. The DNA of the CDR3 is TGCGCCAGCAGCCAGGTCGCCAGGAACTCCTACGAGCAGTACTTC. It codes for CASSQVARNSYEQYF.

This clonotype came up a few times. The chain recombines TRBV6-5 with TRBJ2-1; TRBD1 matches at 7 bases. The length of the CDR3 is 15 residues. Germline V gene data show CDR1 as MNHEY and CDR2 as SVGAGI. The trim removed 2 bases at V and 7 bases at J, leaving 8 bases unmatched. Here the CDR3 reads CASSYRPTGQNEQFF. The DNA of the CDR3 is TGTGCCAGCAGTTACCGCCCGACAGGGCAGAATGAGCAGTTCTTC.

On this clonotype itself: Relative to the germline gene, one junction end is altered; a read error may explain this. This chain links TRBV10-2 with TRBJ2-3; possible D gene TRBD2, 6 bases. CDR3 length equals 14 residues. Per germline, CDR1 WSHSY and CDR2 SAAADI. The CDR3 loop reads CASRGGGGTNTQYF. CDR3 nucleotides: TGCGCCAGCAGGGGGGGAGGCGGCACAAATACTCAGTATTTC.

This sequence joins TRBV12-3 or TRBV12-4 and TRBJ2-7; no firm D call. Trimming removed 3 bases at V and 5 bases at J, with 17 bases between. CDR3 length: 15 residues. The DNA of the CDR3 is TGTGCCAGCAGTTTTTATGGAGCCCCCAGCGACGAGCAGTACTTC. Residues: CASSFYGAPSDEQYF.

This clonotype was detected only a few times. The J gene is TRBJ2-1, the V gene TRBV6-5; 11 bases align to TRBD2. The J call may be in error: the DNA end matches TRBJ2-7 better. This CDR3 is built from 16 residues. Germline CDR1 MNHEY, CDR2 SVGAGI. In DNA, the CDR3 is TGTGCCAGCAGTTACCGGGGACTAGCGGCTCGGGACGAGCAGTACTTC. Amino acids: CASSYRGLAARDEQYF.

The CDR3 nucleotides are TGTGCCAGCAGCTTAGTTCTAGCCCGCGAGCAGTACTTC. Encoded protein: CASSLVLAREQYF. The chain combines TRBV7-2 with TRBJ2-7, with D tentatively TRBD2 (5 bases). Trimming left V 1 base short and J 6 bases short, with 10 bases between. Germline CDR1 and CDR2: SGHTA and FQGNSA. This CDR3 is 13 amino acids long.

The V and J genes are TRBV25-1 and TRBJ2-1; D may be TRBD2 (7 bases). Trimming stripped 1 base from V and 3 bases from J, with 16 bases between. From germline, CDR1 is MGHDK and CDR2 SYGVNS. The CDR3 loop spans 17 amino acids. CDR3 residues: CASSEFNGGGSYNEQFF. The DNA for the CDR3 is TGTGCCAGCAGTGAATTTAATGGGGGCGGGAGCTACAATGAGCAGTTCTTC.

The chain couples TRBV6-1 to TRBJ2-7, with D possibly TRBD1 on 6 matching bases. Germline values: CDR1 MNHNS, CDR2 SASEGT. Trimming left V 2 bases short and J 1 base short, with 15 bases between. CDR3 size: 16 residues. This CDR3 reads CASSEQGPTGSYEQYF. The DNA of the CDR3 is TGTGCCAGCAGTGAACAGGGACCGACAGGATCCTACGAGCAGTACTTC.

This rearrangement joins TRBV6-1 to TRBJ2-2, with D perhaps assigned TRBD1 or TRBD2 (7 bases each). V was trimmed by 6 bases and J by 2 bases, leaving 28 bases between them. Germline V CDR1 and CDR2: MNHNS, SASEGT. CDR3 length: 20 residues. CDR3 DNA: TGTGCCAGCAGCGGGGGGCGAGGACCGGGACAGAGATTTAACACCGGGGAGCTGTTTTTT. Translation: CASSGGRGPGQRFNTGELFF.

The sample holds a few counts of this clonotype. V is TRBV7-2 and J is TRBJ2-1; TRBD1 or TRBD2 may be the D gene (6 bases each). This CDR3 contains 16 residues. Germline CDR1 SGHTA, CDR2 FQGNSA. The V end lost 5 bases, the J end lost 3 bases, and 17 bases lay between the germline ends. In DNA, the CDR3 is TGTGCCAGCAGCCCCCCTGGGGGGCGAGGCTACAATGAGCAGTTCTTC. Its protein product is CASSPPGGRGYNEQFF. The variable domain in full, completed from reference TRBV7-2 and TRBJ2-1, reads GAGVSQSPSNKVTEKGKDVELRCDPISGHTALYWYRQSLGQGLEFLIYFQGNSAPDKSGLPSDRFSAERTGGSVSTLTIQRTQQEDSAVYLCASSPPGGRGYNEQFFGPGTRLTVL.

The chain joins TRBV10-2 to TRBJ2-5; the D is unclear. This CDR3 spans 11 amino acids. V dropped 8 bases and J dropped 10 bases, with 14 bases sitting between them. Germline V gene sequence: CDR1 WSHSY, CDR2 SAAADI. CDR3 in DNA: TGCGCCAGCGGTGCCAAAAACATCCAGTACTTC. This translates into CASGAKNIQYF.

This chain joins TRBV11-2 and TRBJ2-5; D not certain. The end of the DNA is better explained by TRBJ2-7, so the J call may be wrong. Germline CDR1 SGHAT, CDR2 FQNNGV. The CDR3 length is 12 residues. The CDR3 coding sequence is TGTGCCAGCAGCTTACTAGTTTACGAGCAGTACTTC. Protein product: CASSLLVYEQYF.

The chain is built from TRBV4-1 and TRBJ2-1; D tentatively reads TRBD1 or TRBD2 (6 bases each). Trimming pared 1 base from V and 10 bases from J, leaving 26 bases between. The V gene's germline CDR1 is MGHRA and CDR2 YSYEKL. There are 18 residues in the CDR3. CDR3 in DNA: TGCGCCAGCAGCCAAGTAATGGAGGGGGGAGCCCGTCGCCCAGAGCAGTTCTTC. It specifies CASSQVMEGGARRPEQFF.